The present TCR beta chain was sequenced within a study of tumor-infiltrating lymphocytes in glioblastoma multiforme. The CDR3 has 16 residues. CDR1 and CDR2 (germline): SGHAT, FQNNGV. Three nested ARM-PCR rounds with V-beta and C-beta primers built TCRB libraries. One entry per CDR3 protein, called by TCRdb with MiXCR from the multiplex PCR reads. The sample shows about 11,000 distinct CDR3 sequences, about 65% of them seen only once. As for this clonotype: A junction boundary mismatches the germline segment, possibly from a read error.

The sequenced sample consisted of brain tumor tissue. This clonotype originated in a male donor with glioblastoma. The chain couples TRBV11-2 to TRBJ2-1, with 12 nucleotides matching TRBD2. The CDR3 DNA reads TGTGCCAGTAGCTTAGGGACTAGCGGGTACTACAATGAGCAGTTCTTC. It yields the protein CASSLGTSGYYNEQFF.